This passage covers 9 T cell receptor beta chains from one sample sequenced in a study of control samples from healthy donors and cancer patients. This table comes from immunoSEQ multiplex PCR, and its TCRdb copy is limited to in-frame clones, with some not included. Of about 150,000 clones listed, 80% to 90% are singletons. Sequenced material: blood. The origin of the receptors is a man younger than 35 in good health.

This chain joins TRBV4-1 and TRBJ1-4, with D uncertain. The CDR3 runs 16 residues. The V end lost 2 bases, the J end lost 8 bases, and 18 bases lay between the germline ends. Germline values: CDR1 MGHRA, CDR2 YSYEKL. The DNA for the CDR3 is TGCGCCAGCAGCCAACCTCTTTCCATGGCTGGAGAAAAACTGTTTTTT. As protein: CASSQPLSMAGEKLFF.

The V call is TRBV6-5, the J call TRBJ1-1; TRBD1 agrees at 7 bases. V lost 7 bases, J lost 8 bases, and 13 bases stayed unmatched. The CDR3 runs to 14 residues. CDR1 is MNHEY and CDR2 is SVGAGI in the germline V gene. The CDR3 reads CASTLARGQSEAFF. The CDR3 DNA reads as TGTGCCAGCACCCTAGCAAGGGGACAGAGCGAAGCTTTCTTT.

This clone was seen only a few times. The chain recombines TRBV19 with TRBJ1-5, with D unresolved. Trimming removed 4 bases from V and 8 bases from J, with 9 bases in between. The CDR3 length is 12 residues. Looked up from germline, CDR1 is LNHDA and CDR2 is SQIVND (reference sequence). The CDR3 DNA reads TGTGCCAGTAGTAAACTGTCAAAGCCCCAGCATTTT. Its protein product is CASSKLSKPQHF. Full variable domain (outside the CDR3, taken from reference TRBV19 and TRBJ1-5): DGGITQSPKYLFRKEGQNVTLSCEQNLNHDAMYWYRQDPGQGLRLIYYSQIVNDFQKGDIAEGYSVSREKKESFPLTVTSAQKNPTAFYLCASSKLSKPQHFGDGTRLSIL.

V usage is TRBV21-1 and J usage is TRBJ2-3; the D call in the table, TRBD1, was not verified against the DNA. TRBV21-1 counts as a pseudogene. The CDR3 length is 14 residues. The CDR3 sequence is CASSRGQGPYTQYF. DNA of the CDR3: TGTGCCAGCAGCAGAGGACAGGGCCCATATACGCAGTATTTT.

The V call is TRBV10-1, the J call TRBJ2-7; 8 bases fit TRBD2. CDR1 is WNHNN and CDR2 is SYGVQD in the germline V gene (reference sequence). The CDR3 has 13 amino acids. Trimming cost V 3 bases and J 10 bases; bases outside gene matches: 8. The CDR3 loop reads CASSDGGGQPQYF. For the CDR3, the DNA is TGCGCCAGCAGTGACGGGGGGGGGCAGCCACAGTACTTC.

V is TRBV9 and J is TRBJ2-1; D might be TRBD1 or TRBD2, each matching 6 bases. Trimming left V 3 bases short and J 10 bases short, with 23 bases between. The length of the CDR3 is 16 residues. Germline V gives CDR1 SGDLS, CDR2 YYNGEE. The CDR3 is CASSASVGGGSEEQFF. CDR3 nucleotides: TGTGCCAGCAGCGCCTCAGTGGGGGGCGGCTCCGAGGAGCAGTTCTTC.

This clone turned up a few times. The genes are TRBV11-3 and TRBJ2-7, with 12 bases fitting TRBD1. In germline, CDR1 is SGHNT, CDR2 YENEEA. The junction had 6 bases not matched to a gene; V was cut back by 3 bases and J by 6 bases. The CDR3 sequence is 15 residues long. DNA of the CDR3: TGTGCCAGCAGCTTGGATCCGGGACAGGGGGCCGAGCAGTACTTC. Translation: CASSLDPGQGAEQYF.

The chain joins TRBV7-9 to TRBJ1-2; no reliable D call. The germline V and J ends were trimmed by 4 bases and 0 bases, with 12 bases remaining between them. Germline assignment: CDR1 SEHNR and CDR2 FQNEAQ (reference sequence). The CDR3 runs 15 residues. The CDR3 is CASSSQRSANYGYTF. The DNA of the CDR3 is TGTGCCAGCAGCTCTCAGAGGAGCGCTAACTATGGCTACACCTTC.

The CDR3 coding sequence is TGTGCCTGGAGACCCCGCAGCGGGACTGAAGCTTTCTTT. It yields the protein CAWRPRSGTEAFF. J is TRBJ1-1 and V is TRBV30; D ambiguous. This CDR3 comprises 13 residues. Trimming cost V 3 bases and J 5 bases, with 13 bases left between them. The V gene's germline CDR1 is GTSNPN and CDR2 SVGIG (reference sequence).